The 6 T cell receptor beta chains reported below all come from one sample, sequenced in a study of T cells in Graves' hyperthyroidism and ophthalmopathy. Regions amplified from RNA transcripts were the TCR beta CDR3 regions. The study used the HTBI primer set for a first-round RT-PCR of the TCR CDR3. TCRdb fed the multiplex PCR reads into MiXCR, producing one record per CDR3 protein. The sample comprises about 540,000 distinct CDR3 sequences, 46% of which are singletons, and roughly 8.2% rests with the top ten. Sequencing was performed on peripheral blood or thyroid tissue (not recorded which). The receptors come from a woman aged 18-29 years with Graves' hyperthyroidism.

Comment on this clonotype: This clone may be a read error of a much larger clone one base away. This rearrangement joins TRBV24-1 to TRBJ1-2; D call uncertain. This CDR3 is built from 13 residues. V was clipped by 4 bases and J by 7 bases, with 12 bases between them. Looked up from germline, CDR1 is KGHDR and CDR2 is SFDVKD. CDR3 DNA: TGTGCCACCAGTGAACTCATAGGTCGTGGCTACACCTTC. It translates to CATSELIGRGYTF.

This clonotype was seen once. The chain carries TRBV7-9 and TRBJ1-5; 7 bases match TRBD1. CDR3 size: 16 residues. Germline CDR1 reads SEHNR; CDR2 reads FQNEAQ (reference sequence). With 5 bases clipped from V and 3 bases from J, the junction kept 10 bases outside the gene matches. The CDR3 reads CASSQDLGTVNQPQHF. The CDR3 bases are TGTGCCAGCAGCCAAGATTTGGGGACAGTCAATCAGCCCCAGCATTTT. The whole variable domain, remainder taken from reference TRBV7-9 and TRBJ1-5, is DTGVSQNPRHKITKRGQNVTFRCDPISEHNRLYWYRQTLGQGPEFLTYFQNEAQLEKSRLLSDRFSAERPKGSFSTLEIQRTEQGDSAMYLCASSQDLGTVNQPQHFGDGTRLSIL.

This chain links TRBV29-1 with TRBJ2-1; D perhaps matches TRBD2 (5 bases). Germline V gives CDR1 SQVTM, CDR2 ANQGSEA. The CDR3 contains 12 residues. V was cut by 5 bases and J by 12 bases, with 17 bases left in between. CDR3 sequence reads: CSVSGGGLGQFF. CDR3 coding DNA: TGCAGCGTTAGTGGTGGCGGGTTGGGGCAGTTCTTC.

This chain joins TRBV25-1 and TRBJ1-6, with no clear D. The CDR3 length is 17 residues. Germline values: CDR1 MGHDK, CDR2 SYGVNS. Trimming removed 6 bases at V and 0 bases at J, with 15 bases between. The CDR3 protein is CASRTSGEGSYNSPLHF. For the CDR3, the DNA is TGTGCCAGCAGGACCTCCGGGGAGGGCTCCTATAATTCACCCCTCCACTTT. Looking up the rest from reference TRBV25-1 and TRBJ1-6 gives the full variable domain: EADIYQTPRYLVIGTGKKITLECSQTMGHDKMYWYQQDPGMELHLIHYSYGVNSTEKGDLSSESTVSRIRTEHFPLTLESARPSHTSQYLCASRTSGEGSYNSPLHFGNGTRLTVT.

Ten or more counts support this clonotype. The chain employs TRBV7-9 and TRBJ1-4; D call uncertain. This CDR3 is 11 amino acids long. Germline loops: CDR1 SEHNR, CDR2 FQNEAQ (reference sequence). The ends were cut back, 5 bases at V and 5 bases at J, with 3 bases in the middle. The CDR3 DNA reads as TGTGCCAGCAGCCGCAATGAAAAACTGTTTTTT. Translation gives CASSRNEKLFF.

As to this clonotype: One end of the junction is discordant with germline, which a read error may explain. This chain uses TRBV4-1 with TRBJ2-5; D could derive from TRBD1 or TRBD2 (5 bases each). The V gene's germline CDR1 is MGHRA and CDR2 YSYEKL. The CDR3 is 15 residues long. The CDR3 DNA reads TGTGCCAGCAGCCCTAAAGGGGCGGGTCCGGAGACCCAGTACTTC. Translated, it gives CASSPKGAGPETQYF.